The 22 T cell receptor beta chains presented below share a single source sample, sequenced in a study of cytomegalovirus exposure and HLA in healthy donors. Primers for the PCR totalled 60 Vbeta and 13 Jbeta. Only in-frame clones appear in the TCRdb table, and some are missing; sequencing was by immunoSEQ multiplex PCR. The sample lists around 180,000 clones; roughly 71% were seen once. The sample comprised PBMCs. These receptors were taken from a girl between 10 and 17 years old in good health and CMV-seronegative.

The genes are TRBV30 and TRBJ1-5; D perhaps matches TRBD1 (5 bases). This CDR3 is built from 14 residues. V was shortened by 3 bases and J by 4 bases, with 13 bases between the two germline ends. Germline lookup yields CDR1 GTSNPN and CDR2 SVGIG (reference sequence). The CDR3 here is CAWRGDRTNQPQHF. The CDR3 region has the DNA TGTGCCTGGAGAGGAGACAGAACAAATCAGCCCCAGCATTTT.

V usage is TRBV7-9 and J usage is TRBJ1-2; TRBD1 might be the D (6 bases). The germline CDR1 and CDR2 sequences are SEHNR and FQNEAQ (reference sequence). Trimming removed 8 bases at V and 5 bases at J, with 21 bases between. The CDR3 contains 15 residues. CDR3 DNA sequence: TGTGCCAGCTCGCCGGGGGGACAAGACCTTTATGGCTACACCTTC. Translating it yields CASSPGGQDLYGYTF.

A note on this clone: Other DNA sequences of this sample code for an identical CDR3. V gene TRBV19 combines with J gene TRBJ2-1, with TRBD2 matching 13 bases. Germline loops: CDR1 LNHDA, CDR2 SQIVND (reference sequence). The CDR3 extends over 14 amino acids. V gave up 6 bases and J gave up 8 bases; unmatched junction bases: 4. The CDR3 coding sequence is TGTGCCAGTAGACTAGCGGGAGGGCGGGATGAGCAGTTCTTC. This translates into CASRLAGGRDEQFF.

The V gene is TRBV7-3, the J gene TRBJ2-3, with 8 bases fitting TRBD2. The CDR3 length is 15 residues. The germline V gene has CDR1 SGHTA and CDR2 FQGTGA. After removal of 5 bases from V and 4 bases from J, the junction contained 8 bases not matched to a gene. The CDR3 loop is CASSLGLAGSDTQYF. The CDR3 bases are TGTGCCAGCAGCCTAGGACTAGCTGGCTCAGATACGCAGTATTTT. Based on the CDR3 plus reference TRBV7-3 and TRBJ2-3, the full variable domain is GAGVSQTPSNKVTEKGKYVELRCDPISGHTALYWYRQSLGQGPEFLIYFQGTGAADDSGLPNDRFFAVRPEGSVSTLKIQRTERGDSAVYLCASSLGLAGSDTQYFGPGTRLTVL.

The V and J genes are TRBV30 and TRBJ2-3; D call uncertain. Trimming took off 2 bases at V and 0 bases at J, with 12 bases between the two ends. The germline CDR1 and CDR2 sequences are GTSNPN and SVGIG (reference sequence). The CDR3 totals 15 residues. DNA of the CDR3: TGTGCCTGGAGTCAAGACACCTCTAGCACAGATACGCAGTATTTT. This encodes CAWSQDTSSTDTQYF.

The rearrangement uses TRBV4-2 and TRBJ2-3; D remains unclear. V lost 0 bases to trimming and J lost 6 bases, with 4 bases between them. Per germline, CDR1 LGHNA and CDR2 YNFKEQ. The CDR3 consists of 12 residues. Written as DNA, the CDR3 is TGTGCCAGCAGCCAAGAGGGCGATACGCAGTATTTT. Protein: CASSQEGDTQYF.

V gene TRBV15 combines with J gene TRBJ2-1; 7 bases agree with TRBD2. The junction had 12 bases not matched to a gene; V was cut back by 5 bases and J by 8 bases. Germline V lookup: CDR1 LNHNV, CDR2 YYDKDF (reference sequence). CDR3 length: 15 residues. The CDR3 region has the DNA TGTGCCACCAGCGGGGAGCGGGGACCGGGGGATGAGCAGTTCTTC. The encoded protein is CATSGERGPGDEQFF.

This chain's CDR3 is CASSYIVSWEGNGYTF. CDR3 coding DNA: TGTGCCAGCAGTTACATCGTGAGTTGGGAGGGGAATGGCTACACCTTC. The chain carries TRBV6-5 and TRBJ1-2; maybe TRBD1 (5 bases). CDR3 length: 16 residues. V was clipped by 2 bases and J by 6 bases, with 19 bases between them. Germline loops: CDR1 MNHEY, CDR2 SVGAGI.

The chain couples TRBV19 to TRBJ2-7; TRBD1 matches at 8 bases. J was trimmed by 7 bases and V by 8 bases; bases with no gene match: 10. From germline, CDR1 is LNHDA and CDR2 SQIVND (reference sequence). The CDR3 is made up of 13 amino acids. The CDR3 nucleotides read TGTGCCAGTGGGGGCAGGGGGCTGAAAGAGCAGTACTTC. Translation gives CASGGRGLKEQYF.

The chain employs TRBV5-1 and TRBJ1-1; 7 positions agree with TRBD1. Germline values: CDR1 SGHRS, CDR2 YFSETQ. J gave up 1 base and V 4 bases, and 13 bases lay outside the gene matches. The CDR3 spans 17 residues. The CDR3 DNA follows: TGCGCCAGCAGCCCCCATCCGGGACAGTTGGCGAACACTGAAGCTTTCTTT. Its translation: CASSPHPGQLANTEAFF. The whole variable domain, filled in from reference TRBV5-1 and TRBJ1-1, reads KAGVTQTPRYLIKTRGQQVTLSCSPISGHRSVSWYQQTPGQGLQFLFEYFSETQRNKGNFPGRFSGRQFSNSRSEMNVSTLELGDSALYLCASSPHPGQLANTEAFFGQGTRLTVV.

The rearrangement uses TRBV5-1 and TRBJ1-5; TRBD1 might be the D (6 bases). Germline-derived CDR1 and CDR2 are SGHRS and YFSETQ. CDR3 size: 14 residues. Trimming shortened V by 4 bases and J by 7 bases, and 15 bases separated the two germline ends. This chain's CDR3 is CASSLQQGGQPQHF. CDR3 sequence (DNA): TGCGCCAGCAGCCTCCAACAGGGAGGGCAGCCCCAGCATTTT.

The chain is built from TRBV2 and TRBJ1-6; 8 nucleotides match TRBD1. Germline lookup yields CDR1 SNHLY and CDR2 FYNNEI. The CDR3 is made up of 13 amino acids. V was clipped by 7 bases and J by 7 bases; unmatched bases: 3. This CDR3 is CASNRDRNSPLHF. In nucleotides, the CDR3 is TGTGCCAGCAATCGGGACAGGAATTCACCCCTCCACTTT.

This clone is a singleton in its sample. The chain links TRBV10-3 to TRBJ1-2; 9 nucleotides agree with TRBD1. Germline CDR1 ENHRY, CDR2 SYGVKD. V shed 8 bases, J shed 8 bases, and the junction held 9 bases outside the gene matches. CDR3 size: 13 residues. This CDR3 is CAIDRDRAGGYTF. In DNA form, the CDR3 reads TGTGCCATCGACAGGGACAGGGCGGGAGGCTACACCTTC.

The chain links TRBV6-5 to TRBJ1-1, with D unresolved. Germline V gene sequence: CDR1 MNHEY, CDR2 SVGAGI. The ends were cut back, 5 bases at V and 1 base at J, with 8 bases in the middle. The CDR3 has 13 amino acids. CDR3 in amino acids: CASSRSWNTEAFF. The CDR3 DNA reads TGTGCCAGCAGTCGGTCCTGGAACACTGAAGCTTTCTTT.

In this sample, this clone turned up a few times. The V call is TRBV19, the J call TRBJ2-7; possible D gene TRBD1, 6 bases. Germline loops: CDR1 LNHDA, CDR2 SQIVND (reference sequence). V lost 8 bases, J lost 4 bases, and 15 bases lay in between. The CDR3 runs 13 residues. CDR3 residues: CASPPGHRYEQYF. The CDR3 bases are TGTGCCAGTCCCCCGGGACACAGGTACGAGCAGTACTTC.

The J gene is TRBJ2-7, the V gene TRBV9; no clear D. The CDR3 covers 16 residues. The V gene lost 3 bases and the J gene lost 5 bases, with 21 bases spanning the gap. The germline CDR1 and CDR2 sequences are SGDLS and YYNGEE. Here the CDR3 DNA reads TGTGCCAGCAGCGGTCCCCGAGGCCCCTCTCCCAACGAGCAGTACTTC. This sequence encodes CASSGPRGPSPNEQYF.

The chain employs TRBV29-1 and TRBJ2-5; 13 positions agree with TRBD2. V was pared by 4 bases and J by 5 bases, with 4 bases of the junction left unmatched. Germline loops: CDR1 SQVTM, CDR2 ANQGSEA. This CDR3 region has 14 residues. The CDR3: CSVVGLAGKETQYF. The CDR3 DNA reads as TGCAGCGTTGTGGGACTAGCGGGGAAGGAGACCCAGTACTTC.

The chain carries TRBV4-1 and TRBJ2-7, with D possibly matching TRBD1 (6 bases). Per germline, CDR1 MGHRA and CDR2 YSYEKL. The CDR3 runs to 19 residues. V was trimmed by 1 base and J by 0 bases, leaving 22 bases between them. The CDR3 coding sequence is TGCGCCAGCAGCCAAGGGACCCAATCCCGGACAGCGAACTCCTACGAGCAGTACTTC. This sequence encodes CASSQGTQSRTANSYEQYF.

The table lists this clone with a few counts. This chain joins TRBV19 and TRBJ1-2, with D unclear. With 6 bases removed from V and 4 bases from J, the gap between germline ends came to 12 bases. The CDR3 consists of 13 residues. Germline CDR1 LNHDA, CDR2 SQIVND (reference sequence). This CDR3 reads CASSPRERYGYTF. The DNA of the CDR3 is TGTGCCAGTAGCCCTCGGGAGCGCTATGGCTACACCTTC. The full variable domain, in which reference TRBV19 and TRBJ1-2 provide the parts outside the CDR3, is DGGITQSPKYLFRKEGQNVTLSCEQNLNHDAMYWYRQDPGQGLRLIYYSQIVNDFQKGDIAEGYSVSREKKESFPLTVTSAQKNPTAFYLCASSPRERYGYTFGSGTRLTVV.

The CDR3 region is CASSLAGTGGWNEQFF. The CDR3 bases are TGCGCCAGCAGCCTGGCTGGGACAGGGGGCTGGAATGAGCAGTTCTTC. The V gene is TRBV5-1, the J gene TRBJ2-1; 12 positions agree with TRBD1. CDR1 is SGHRS and CDR2 is YFSETQ in the germline V gene. There are 16 residues in the CDR3. V lost 4 bases to trimming and J lost 7 bases; unmatched junction nucleotides: 9.

The CDR3, as DNA: TGTGCCATCAGTGAGGGGGCGCCCAGCACTGAAGCTTTCTTT. This translates into CAISEGAPSTEAFF. The chain recombines TRBV10-3 with TRBJ1-1; D might be TRBD1 (5 bases). CDR1 is ENHRY, CDR2 SYGVKD, per germline. Trimming cost V 2 bases and J 4 bases, with 11 bases left between them. CDR3 size: 14 residues.

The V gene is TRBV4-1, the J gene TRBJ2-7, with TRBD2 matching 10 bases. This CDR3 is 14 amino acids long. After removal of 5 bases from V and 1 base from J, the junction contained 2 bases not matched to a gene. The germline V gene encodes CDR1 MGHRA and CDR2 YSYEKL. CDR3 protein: CASSKGLASYEQYF. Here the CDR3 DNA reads TGCGCCAGCAGCAAGGGACTAGCGTCCTACGAGCAGTACTTC.